One TCR beta chain is described in this entry. The data were obtained in a study of shared clonotypes between healthy human individuals. Germline V CDR1 and CDR2: SGHTA, FQGNSA. This CDR3 is 14 amino acids long. With 5 bases removed from V and 6 bases from J, the gap between germline ends came to 13 bases. Terminally differentiated effector memory CD45RA+ cells were excluded by CCR7 positive selection of CD45RO-negative cells. Sequencing used immunoSEQ multiplex PCR; TCRdb keeps in-frame clones, though not all of them. Found here are roughly 2.1 million clones, just over 90% of them singletons; the top ten hold 1.5% to 2%.

The material sequenced was naive CD8+ T cells from PBMCs. This chain joins TRBV7-2 and TRBJ2-2; D is possibly TRBD2 (5 bases). This TCR was recovered from a man aged 18-30 years in good health. Some clones in this sample may be carry-over from other donors' samples. Here the CDR3 DNA reads TGTGCCAGCAGCCGTCCGGGGTACTCCGGGGAGCTGTTTTTT. It translates to CASSRPGYSGELFF.